The T cell receptor beta chain under discussion was sequenced for a study of blood T cell repertoires in COVID-19. As for the study in general: The study drew acute and convalescent COVID-19 samples from the United States, Italy and Spain.

TCRdb's copy holds only in-frame clones and misses some; the assay was immunoSEQ multiplex PCR. The sample carries fewer than 200,000 clones, around 86% recorded once. Per germline, CDR1 SGDLS and CDR2 YYNGEE. This CDR3 spans 16 amino acids. V was trimmed by 1 base and J by 2 bases, leaving 12 bases between them. The receptor comes from a man in his forties or fifties with active or convalescent COVID-19. The sample comprised peripheral blood. V and J are TRBV9 and TRBJ2-2, with D possibly matching TRBD1 (5 bases). CDR3 region: CASSVQGLQNTGELFF. The CDR3 region has the DNA TGTGCCAGCAGCGTACAGGGCTTGCAAAACACCGGGGAGCTGTTTTTT.